These 31 T cell receptor beta chains came from one sample sequenced in a study of Tregs in tolerant kidney transplant recipients. Some clones are missing from TCRdb's copy, which holds only in-frame ones; the method was immunoSEQ multiplex PCR. The sample table sets out roughly 50,000 clones. The source material was CD4+ T cells from blood, sampled before the transplant. Source of these receptors: a human donor who received a combined kidney and bone marrow transplant.

As concerns this clone: The read ends 3 residues early relative to the CDR3; the germline J gene fills the gap. V usage is TRBV6-1 and J usage is TRBJ1-2; 7 positions match TRBD1. This CDR3 has 13 residues. CDR1 and CDR2 (germline): MNHNS, SASEGT. V dropped 3 bases and J dropped 7; count of bases not matched to a gene: 5. The CDR3 loop reads CASSERGRGGYTF. CDR3 bases read: TGTGCCAGCAGTGAGAGGGGGCGCGGTGGC.

Points on this clone: The CDR3 extends 3 residues past the end of the read, so its final part is completed from the germline J gene. The J gene is TRBJ1-4, the V gene TRBV19; tentative D call: TRBD1 (5 bases). The CDR3 has 15 amino acids. V shed 5 bases and J shed 4 bases, with 14 bases lying between them. Germline V gene data show CDR1 as LNHDA and CDR2 as SQIVND (reference sequence). Partial CDR3 DNA: TGTGCCAGTAGTCCCAAGGACGGGGGTAATGAAAAA. This encodes CASSPKDGGNEK. The CDR3 in its entirety is CASSPKDGGNEKLFF.

Points on this clone: The read terminates 3 residues ahead of where the CDR3 ends, so the germline J gene completes it. This rearrangement joins TRBV29-1 to TRBJ2-5, with a weak D call TRBD1 (6 bases). Trimming left V 6 bases short and J 1 base short, with 9 bases between. The CDR3 runs to 12 residues. Germline V gene lookup returns CDR1 SQVTM and CDR2 ANQGSEA. This CDR3 is CSVGDIQETQYF. The part of the CDR3 DNA that was read is TGCAGCGTGGGGGACATCCAAGAGACC.

With regard to this clone: The CDR3 end falls 3 residues outside the read, so it is completed with the germline J gene. The V call is TRBV19, the J call TRBJ1-6; D uncertain. The CDR3 is 14 amino acids. Germline V gene data show CDR1 as LNHDA and CDR2 as SQIVND (reference sequence). Trimming removed 1 base at V and 5 bases at J, with 6 bases between. The CDR3 bases that were read are TGTGCCAGTAGTATAGGTGTAGATAATTCACCC. Residues: CASSIGVDNSP. The whole CDR3 protein is CASSIGVDNSPLHF.

With regard to this clone: The DNA ends 3 residues before the CDR3 does, and the rest of the CDR3 is filled in from the germline J gene. The chain is built from TRBV4-1 and TRBJ1-6, with D perhaps TRBD1 (6 bases). CDR1 is MGHRA, CDR2 YSYEKL, per germline. This CDR3 is 18 amino acids long. V lost 0 bases and J lost 7, with 19 bases in between. This chain's CDR3 is CASSQDLEQGLRNSPLHF. The CDR3 DNA, read in part, is TGCGCCAGCAGCCAAGATCTGGAGCAGGGGCTGAGGAATTCACCC.

Concerning this clone itself: With the read ending 3 residues before the CDR3 end, the germline J gene is used to fill in that end. The chain joins TRBV7-7 to TRBJ1-3; D is perhaps TRBD1 (5 bases). Germline V gene sequence: CDR1 SSHAT, CDR2 FNYEAQ (reference sequence). V was trimmed by 5 bases and J by 0 bases, leaving 11 bases between them. The CDR3 runs 15 residues. The CDR3 protein is CASSRDSYSGNTIYF. CDR3 DNA, as far as it was read: TGTGCCAGCAGCCGAGACAGCTACTCTGGAAACACC.

Remarks on this clone: The CDR3 end is not reached by the read, which stops 3 residues before it; the germline J gene fills it in. The chain recombines TRBV11-2 with TRBJ1-2, with D perhaps TRBD1 (6 bases). CDR3 size: 14 residues. Per the germline V gene, CDR1 is SGHAT and CDR2 is FQNNGV. The sequenced part of the CDR3 DNA is TGTGCCAGCAGCCCAGTATTTAGGGGGTACGGC. Its translation: CASSPVFRGYG. Given in full, the CDR3 is CASSPVFRGYGYTF.

A note on this clone: The DNA ends 3 residues before the CDR3 does, and the rest of the CDR3 is filled in from the germline J gene. V is TRBV6-4 and J is TRBJ2-3; TRBD2 matches at 7 bases. The CDR3 has 16 amino acids. Germline lookup yields CDR1 MRHNA and CDR2 SNTAGT. V lost 0 bases and J lost 6; bases outside the gene matches: 9. The CDR3 DNA, read in part, is TGTGCCAGCAGTGACTCATTCGGACTAGGATTGGATACG. Its translation: CASSDSFGLGLDT. The full CDR3 protein is CASSDSFGLGLDTQYF.

On this clone: The read ends 3 residues shy of where the CDR3 ends; the end is completed using the germline J gene. This chain joins TRBV18 and TRBJ2-1; D remains ambiguous. The CDR3 has 11 amino acids. Germline V CDR1 and CDR2: KGHSH, LQKENI. V was trimmed by 5 bases and J by 7 bases, leaving 6 bases between them. The CDR3 sequence is CASSTGNEQFF. CDR3 DNA (partial): TGTGCCAGCTCAACCGGGAATGAG. Together with reference TRBV18 and TRBJ2-1, the CDR3 gives the full variable domain: NAGVMQNPRHLVRRRGQEARLRCSPMKGHSHVYWYRQLPEEGLKFMVYLQKENIIDESGMPKERFSAEFPKEGPSILRIQQVVRGDSAAYFCASSTGNEQFFGPGTRLTVL.

Concerning this clone: The read stops 3 residues short of the end of the CDR3; the missing end is completed from the germline J gene. The chain joins TRBV19 to TRBJ1-5; D remains unclear. V lost 1 base to trimming and J lost 7 bases, with 8 bases between them. Germline CDR1 LNHDA, CDR2 SQIVND (reference sequence). The CDR3 totals 13 residues. The sequenced part of the CDR3 DNA is TGTGCCAGTAGTATAGGGCTCCACCAGCCC. It translates to CASSIGLHQP. The entire CDR3 sequence reads CASSIGLHQPQHF. Full variable domain (missing parts from reference TRBV19 and TRBJ1-5): DGGITQSPKYLFRKEGQNVTLSCEQNLNHDAMYWYRQDPGQGLRLIYYSQIVNDFQKGDIAEGYSVSREKKESFPLTVTSAQKNPTAFYLCASSIGLHQPQHFGDGTRLSIL.

About this clone: The read ends 3 residues shy of where the CDR3 ends; the end is completed using the germline J gene. The chain joins TRBV19 to TRBJ2-1; 7 nucleotides agree with TRBD2. Trimming removed 1 base from V and 8 bases from J; junction bases left unmatched: 8. Germline CDR1 LNHDA, CDR2 SQIVND (reference sequence). CDR3 length: 15 amino acids. CDR3 DNA, as far as it was read: TGTGCCAGTAGTATAGCTAGCGGAAGAAGGGATGAG. It specifies CASSIASGRRDE. The entire CDR3 protein reads CASSIASGRRDEQFF.

A word on this clone: The read finishes 3 residues shy of the CDR3 end, and the germline J gene is used to complete it. The V and J genes are TRBV5-1 and TRBJ1-4; tentative D call: TRBD1 (6 bases). Germline CDR1 and CDR2: SGHRS and YFSETQ. The CDR3 has 15 amino acids. The germline V and J ends were trimmed by 0 bases and 8 bases, with 14 bases remaining between them. Partial CDR3 DNA: TGCGCCAGCAGCTTGGCTGACAGGCTCCGGGAAAAA. As protein: CASSLADRLREK. The whole CDR3 region reads CASSLADRLREKLFF.

As for this clone: The read terminates 3 residues ahead of where the CDR3 ends, so the germline J gene completes it. The chain uses TRBV6-2 or TRBV6-3 and TRBJ1-2; TRBD1 matches 8 bases. The CDR3 runs 15 residues. Germline V gives CDR1 MNHEY, CDR2 SVGEGT. With 6 bases clipped from V and 4 bases from J, the junction kept 10 bases outside the gene matches. The DNA read from the CDR3 is TGTGCCAGCAGGGCCGACAGGGGCAACCCCTATGGC. Amino acids: CASRADRGNPYG. The whole CDR3 region reads CASRADRGNPYGYTF.

About this clone itself: The CDR3 end lies 3 residues beyond the end of the read and is filled in from the germline J gene. This chain links TRBV19 with TRBJ1-2; 8 nucleotides line up with TRBD1. Germline lookup yields CDR1 LNHDA and CDR2 SQIVND (reference sequence). Trimming at V came to 1 base and at J to 4 bases, leaving 5 bases not matched to a gene. The CDR3 is 15 residues long. The covered CDR3 bases are TGTGCCAGTAGTATAGGGGGACAGGCGATCTATGGC. Protein product: CASSIGGQAIYG. The full CDR3 reads CASSIGGQAIYGYTF. Using reference TRBV19 and TRBJ1-2 for the parts outside the CDR3, the full variable domain is DGGITQSPKYLFRKEGQNVTLSCEQNLNHDAMYWYRQDPGQGLRLIYYSQIVNDFQKGDIAEGYSVSREKKESFPLTVTSAQKNPTAFYLCASSIGGQAIYGYTFGSGTRLTVV.

CDR3 in amino acids: CASSPTPRGEKAKNIQYF. The DNA read from the CDR3 is TGTGCCAGCAGCCCCACCCCCAGGGGCGAAAAGGCCAAAAACATT. The rearrangement joins TRBV4-2 to TRBJ2-4; maybe TRBD1 (6 bases). The CDR3 end is not reached by the read, which stops 3 residues before it; the germline J gene fills it in. V shed 4 bases and J shed 1 base, with 20 bases lying between them. Germline CDR1 LGHNA, CDR2 YNFKEQ. This CDR3 has 18 residues.

For this clone: The sequence runs out 3 residues before the end of the CDR3; the remainder is reconstructed from the germline J gene. This chain connects TRBV29-1 to TRBJ1-4; 7 bases fit TRBD1. Per germline, CDR1 SQVTM and CDR2 ANQGSEA. V lost 5 bases and J lost 8; bases outside the gene matches: 8. The CDR3 is 13 amino acids. The DNA read from the CDR3 is TGCAGCGTTCTTACCCCGGGACAGGAAAAA. As protein: CSVLTPGQEK. The whole CDR3 protein is CSVLTPGQEKLFF.

With respect to this clone: The read ends 3 residues before the CDR3 terminus; that terminus is restored from the germline J gene. The chain has TRBV7-9 and TRBJ1-4, with D maybe TRBD1 (6 bases). Germline loops: CDR1 SEHNR, CDR2 FQNEAQ (reference sequence). V lost 5 bases and J 8 bases, leaving 12 bases between the germline ends. This CDR3 contains 13 residues. The sequenced part of the CDR3 DNA is TGTGCCAGCAGCGGTGGGGGGGCGGAAAAA. Protein: CASSGGGAEK. Given in full, the CDR3 is CASSGGGAEKLFF. Combining the CDR3 with reference TRBV7-9 and TRBJ1-4 gives the whole variable domain DTGVSQNPRHKITKRGQNVTFRCDPISEHNRLYWYRQTLGQGPEFLTYFQNEAQLEKSRLLSDRFSAERPKGSFSTLEIQRTEQGDSAMYLCASSGGGAEKLFFGSGTQLSVL.

In the case of this clone: The CDR3 end falls 3 residues outside the read, so it is completed with the germline J gene. The gene calls are TRBV7-9 and TRBJ1-2; perhaps TRBD1 as D (5 bases). The CDR3 covers 14 residues. The V and J ends lost 5 bases and 7 bases respectively, with 17 bases between them. Per germline, CDR1 SEHNR and CDR2 FQNEAQ (reference sequence). The CDR3 reads CASSRKAGMGGYTF. The CDR3 bases that were read are TGTGCCAGCAGCCGGAAGGCAGGGATGGGTGGC.

Points on this clone: Sequencing ends 3 residues short of the CDR3 end; the germline J gene provides the rest. The gene calls are TRBV20-1 and TRBJ1-5; TRBD1 aligns across 7 bases. CDR1 is DFQATT and CDR2 is SNEGSKA in the germline V gene (reference sequence). CDR3 length equals 14 residues. The V and J ends lost 2 bases and 4 bases, in that order; junction bases with no gene match: 5. The covered CDR3 bases are TGCAGTGCTAGAAGGAGGGGGCGGAATCAGCCC. Amino acids: CSARRRGRNQP. The full CDR3 is CSARRRGRNQPQHF.

As concerns this clone: The read ends 3 residues early relative to the CDR3; the germline J gene fills the gap. The rearrangement links TRBV10-1 to TRBJ2-2, with 7 bases matching TRBD2. Germline CDR1 and CDR2: WNHNN and SYGVQD (reference sequence). There are 13 residues in the CDR3. V shed 4 bases and J 8 bases; nucleotides not matched to a gene: 4. The sequenced CDR3 bases are TGCGCCAGCAGTGCGAGCGGGAATGGGGAG. It translates to CASSASGNGE. The full CDR3 sequence reads CASSASGNGELFF.

The CDR3 bases that were read are TGTGCCAGCAGCCGCCCGGGACAGGGGGCCGACGAG. Translated: CASSRPGQGADE. The entire CDR3 protein is CASSRPGQGADEQYF. V usage is TRBV5-6 and J usage is TRBJ2-7; 12 bases fit TRBD1. The missing CDR3 end, 3 residues past where the read stops, is filled in from the germline J gene. V shed 4 bases, J shed 5 bases, and the junction held 7 bases outside the gene matches. CDR1 is SGHDT and CDR2 is YYEEEE in the germline V gene. This CDR3 is built from 15 residues.

Regarding this clone: The observed sequence ends 3 residues before the CDR3 terminus, with the missing tail filled in from the germline J gene. V and J are TRBV20-1 and TRBJ2-4, with D possibly TRBD2 on 5 matching bases. This CDR3 comprises 13 residues. Germline CDR1 is DFQATT and CDR2 is SNEGSKA (reference sequence). V lost 4 bases and J lost 4, with 11 bases in between. The CDR3 region is CSAMDSAKNIQYF. Partial CDR3 DNA: TGCAGTGCTATGGACTCAGCTAAAAACATT.

Worth noting for this clone: The read comes to an end 3 residues before the CDR3 does, leaving the germline J gene to fill in the end. The chain carries TRBV6-2 or TRBV6-3 and TRBJ2-7; 7 nucleotides align to TRBD1. With 6 bases clipped from V and 4 bases from J, the junction kept 9 bases outside the gene matches. Germline values: CDR1 MNHEY, CDR2 SVGEGT. The CDR3 is made up of 14 amino acids. CDR3 sequence: CASSPTGAMYEQYF. Partial CDR3 DNA: TGTGCCAGCAGCCCCACAGGGGCCATGTACGAG.

Details on this clone: The read comes to an end 3 residues before the CDR3 does, leaving the germline J gene to fill in the end. The rearrangement uses TRBV2 and TRBJ2-1; 12 bases are shared with TRBD1. Germline V gene sequence: CDR1 SNHLY, CDR2 FYNNEI. This CDR3 comprises 14 residues. J was trimmed by 6 bases and V by 8 bases; bases with no gene match: 5. CDR3 DNA (partial): TGTGCCAGCCCCGGGACAGGGGGCATCAATGAG. It encodes CASPGTGGINE. The CDR3 reads in full as CASPGTGGINEQFF.

With regard to this clone: The sequenced fragment ends 3 residues before the CDR3 boundary, so the rest is inferred from the germline J gene. This chain uses TRBV7-7 with TRBJ2-7; 7 bases agree with TRBD2. Unmatched junction bases numbered 7, after V lost 1 base and J lost 4 bases. CDR1 and CDR2 (germline): SSHAT, FNYEAQ (reference sequence). The CDR3 is made up of 15 amino acids. CDR3 region: CASSLGQGGVYEQYF. CDR3 DNA, as far as it was read: TGTGCCAGCAGCTTAGGTCAGGGAGGGGTATACGAG.

Concerning this clone itself: The read gets to within 3 residues of the CDR3 end, and the germline J gene fills in the rest. This rearrangement joins TRBV2 to TRBJ2-7; D gene unclear. CDR3 size: 14 residues. Between the trimmed V and J ends, which lost 8 bases and 4 bases, there was a span of 18 bases. The V gene's germline CDR1 is SNHLY and CDR2 FYNNEI. This CDR3 reads CASDARRRAYEQYF. The sequenced part of the CDR3 DNA is TGTGCCAGCGATGCACGGAGAAGGGCATACGAG.

With regard to this clone: With the read ending 3 residues before the CDR3 end, the germline J gene is used to fill in that end. This chain uses TRBV7-2 with TRBJ2-5, with TRBD1 matching over 8 bases. CDR3 length: 15 amino acids. Germline V lookup: CDR1 SGHTA, CDR2 FQGNSA. J gave up 5 bases and V 5 bases, and 10 bases lay outside the gene matches. CDR3 loop: CASSLRGRPGETQYF. The sequenced part of the CDR3 DNA is TGTGCCAGCAGCCTCAGGGGGCGACCTGGGGAGACC.

A note on this clone: The sequenced fragment ends 3 residues before the CDR3 boundary, so the rest is inferred from the germline J gene. The rearrangement links TRBV20-1 to TRBJ2-3; 10 bases are a match to TRBD2. J gave up 4 bases and V 0 bases, and 7 bases lay outside the gene matches. Germline V gene lookup returns CDR1 DFQATT and CDR2 SNEGSKA (reference sequence). CDR3 length equals 16 residues. The part of the CDR3 DNA that was read is TGCAGTGCTAGAGATTCCCTAGCGGGAGTCGCAGATACG. Translation: CSARDSLAGVADT. The full CDR3 protein reads CSARDSLAGVADTQYF.

Details on this clone: The CDR3 end is not reached by the read, which stops 3 residues before it; the germline J gene fills it in. The gene calls are TRBV2 and TRBJ1-1, with 8 nucleotides matching TRBD1. Germline CDR1 reads SNHLY; CDR2 reads FYNNEI. The CDR3 totals 13 residues. V shed 9 bases, J shed 0 bases, and the junction held 3 bases outside the gene matches. This chain's CDR3 is CARGQGLNTEAFF. The DNA read from the CDR3 is TGTGCCAGAGGACAGGGCTTGAACACTGAA.

Remarks on this clone: The read terminates 3 residues ahead of where the CDR3 ends, so the germline J gene completes it. The chain combines TRBV18 with TRBJ1-4; D not certain. V was pared by 1 base and J by 3 bases, with 6 bases between. This CDR3 comprises 14 residues. Germline CDR1 and CDR2: KGHSH and LQKENI. Here the CDR3 reads CASSPQVPNEKLFF. The CDR3 DNA, read in part, is TGTGCCAGCTCACCACAGGTGCCTAATGAAAAA.

The DNA read from the CDR3 is TGTGCCTGGAGTCGGAAGGCGGGGGCGGGTACCGGGGAG. Amino acid sequence: CAWSRKAGAGTGE. Given in full, the CDR3 is CAWSRKAGAGTGELFF. This sequence joins TRBV30 and TRBJ2-2, with D possibly matching TRBD2 (7 bases). The read terminates 3 residues ahead of where the CDR3 ends, so the germline J gene completes it. V was pared by 2 bases and J by 5 bases, with 18 bases between. The CDR3 spans 16 residues. Germline CDR1 and CDR2: GTSNPN and SVGIG (reference sequence).